These 20 T cell receptor beta chains originate from one sample sequenced in a study of CD8 T cells in ankylosing spondylitis. No cognate antigen is known for these TCRs. Notes on the study in general: Blood from ankylosing spondylitis patients appeared to carry a characteristic roughly eight-variant TCR beta motif.

TCRdb re-derived calls from the 5' RACE reads in MiXCR, one entry per CDR3 protein. The sample contains fewer than 450,000 distinct CDR3 sequences, roughly 18% of which appear only once. Sequencing used blood, either unsorted or a sorted T cell fraction (not recorded which). The receptor set was obtained from a male donor with ankylosing spondylitis.

CDR3 residues: CASSLGVGGDSQPQHF. In DNA, the CDR3 is TGTGCCAGCAGCTTAGGGGTAGGGGGCGATAGTCAGCCCCAGCATTTT. V is TRBV7-2 and J is TRBJ1-5; 7 bases align to TRBD1. Per the germline V gene, CDR1 is SGHTA and CDR2 is FQGNSA. The CDR3 covers 16 residues. The V gene end was trimmed by 1 base and the J gene end by 6 bases; junction bases not matched to a gene: 9.

The CDR3 loop reads CASSFRDRVQPQHF. CDR3 DNA sequence: TGTGCCAGCAGTTTCCGGGACAGGGTTCAGCCCCAGCATTTT. The V gene is TRBV28, the J gene TRBJ1-5; 9 bases agree with TRBD1. CDR1 and CDR2 from the germline V gene are MDHEN and SYDVKM. V shed 3 bases and J 6 bases; nucleotides not matched to a gene: 3. The CDR3 consists of 14 residues.

This clonotype has a handful of counts. The genes are TRBV7-2 and TRBJ2-7; 12 bases are a match to TRBD2. This CDR3 is 17 amino acids long. Unmatched junction bases numbered 8, after V lost 4 bases and J lost 1 base. The germline gives CDR1 SGHTA, CDR2 FQGNSA. CDR3: CASSSPNGLAGSYEQYF. The DNA for the CDR3 is TGTGCCAGCAGCTCACCAAACGGACTAGCGGGGTCCTACGAGCAGTACTTC.

The CDR3 is CSAPDFERETQYF. In DNA form, the CDR3 reads TGCAGTGCCCCGGACTTTGAGCGGGAGACCCAGTACTTC. V is TRBV20-1 and J is TRBJ2-5, with D possibly matching TRBD2 (5 bases). Germline lookup yields CDR1 DFQATT and CDR2 SNEGSKA (reference sequence). The CDR3 loop spans 13 amino acids. The V gene lost 6 bases and the J gene lost 5 bases, with 16 bases spanning the gap.

This clonotype has just a few counts. This chain's CDR3 is CASSFPAETQYF. CDR3 nucleotides: TGCGCCAGCAGTTTCCCCGCGGAGACCCAGTACTTC. The chain uses TRBV5-1 and TRBJ2-5; D gene ambiguous. The CDR3 sequence is 12 residues long. The V and J ends lost 5 bases and 5 bases respectively, with 10 bases between them. The germline V gene has CDR1 SGHRS and CDR2 YFSETQ.

This clonotype has a handful of counts. The chain combines TRBV5-1 with TRBJ2-1; no reliable D call. CDR1 and CDR2 (germline): SGHRS, YFSETQ. Deletions cut 2 bases from V and 4 bases from J, with 19 bases between. This CDR3 has 17 amino acids. The CDR3 loop is CASSFTGPTIVYNEQFF. In DNA, the CDR3 is TGCGCCAGCAGCTTTACCGGGCCCACGATAGTATACAATGAGCAGTTCTTC.

This clonotype showed up just once. V and J are TRBV20-1 and TRBJ1-4; D uncertain. This CDR3 comprises 13 residues. V lost 3 bases to trimming and J lost 4 bases, with 9 bases between them. Germline V lookup: CDR1 DFQATT, CDR2 SNEGSKA (reference sequence). Here the CDR3 reads CSARRQINEKLFF. In DNA form, the CDR3 reads TGCAGTGCTAGGAGGCAGATTAATGAAAAACTGTTTTTT.

This rearrangement joins TRBV5-1 to TRBJ2-1; D remains unclear. The germline V gene encodes CDR1 SGHRS and CDR2 YFSETQ. Trimming removed 4 bases from V and 0 bases from J, with 8 bases in between. The CDR3 covers 14 residues. This chain's CDR3 is CASSTLASYNEQFF. The CDR3 nucleotides are TGCGCCAGCAGCACTCTCGCCTCCTACAATGAGCAGTTCTTC.

J is TRBJ2-7 and V is TRBV7-9; TRBD1 agrees at 7 bases. There are 13 residues in the CDR3. Losses at the gene ends were 10 bases for V and 0 bases for J; bases not matched to a gene: 6. Germline V CDR1 and CDR2: SEHNR, FQNEAQ (reference sequence). For the CDR3, the DNA is TGTGCCACCGACAGGGAGAGCTCCTACGAGCAGTACTTC. Protein: CATDRESSYEQYF.

There are a few counts of this clonotype. The rearrangement joins TRBV20-1 to TRBJ2-5; no reliable D call. The CDR3 sequence is 12 residues long. The V end lost 3 bases, the J end lost 2 bases, and 7 bases lay between the germline ends. Germline CDR1 is DFQATT and CDR2 is SNEGSKA (reference sequence). CDR3 residues: CSARGKQETQYF. The CDR3 DNA reads as TGCAGTGCTAGGGGGAAGCAAGAGACCCAGTACTTC.

This sequence joins TRBV5-1 and TRBJ1-3; D uncertain. This CDR3 has 14 residues. Between the trimmed V and J ends, which lost 4 bases and 6 bases, there was a span of 14 bases. Germline assignment: CDR1 SGHRS and CDR2 YFSETQ. CDR3 DNA: TGCGCCAGCAGCATCGGGTGGACGGAAAACACCATATATTTT. Translated, it gives CASSIGWTENTIYF.

Ten or more counts support this clonotype. The chain is built from TRBV29-1 and TRBJ2-1; 12 bases match TRBD1. The CDR3 loop spans 14 amino acids. Germline V gene data show CDR1 as SQVTM and CDR2 as ANQGSEA. Trimming removed 5 bases from V and 4 bases from J; junction bases left unmatched: 3. The CDR3: CSVRDRGQYNEQFF. In DNA, the CDR3 is TGCAGCGTTCGGGACAGGGGGCAGTACAATGAGCAGTTCTTC.

This clonotype was seen many times. This sequence joins TRBV5-1 and TRBJ2-1; no clear D gene. V shed 0 bases and J shed 9 bases, with 10 bases lying between them. The CDR3 loop spans 13 amino acids. The germline V gene encodes CDR1 SGHRS and CDR2 YFSETQ. CDR3 loop: CASSLDLGGEQFF. CDR3 DNA: TGCGCCAGCAGCTTGGATCTCGGCGGTGAGCAGTTCTTC.

V and J are TRBV25-1 and TRBJ2-1; 9 bases map to TRBD2. CDR1 is MGHDK and CDR2 is SYGVNS in the germline V gene. The CDR3 spans 19 residues. The V gene end was trimmed by 4 bases and the J gene end by 9 bases; junction bases not matched to a gene: 22. As DNA, the CDR3 is TGTGCCAGCAGTGCTACCTACCGCTCCGGGACTAGCTCCTGGGCTGAGCAGTTCTTC. Its protein is CASSATYRSGTSSWAEQFF.

This clonotype has only a few counts. The J gene is TRBJ1-1, the V gene TRBV28, with D possibly matching TRBD1 (5 bases). The germline V and J ends were trimmed by 7 bases and 4 bases, with 13 bases remaining between them. The CDR3 is 13 amino acids. Germline V gene sequence: CDR1 MDHEN, CDR2 SYDVKM. The CDR3 DNA follows: TGTGCCAGCATAAGAGCAGGGTCCACTGAAGCTTTCTTT. It codes for CASIRAGSTEAFF.

This sequence joins TRBV3-1 and TRBJ1-1; D remains unclear. V lost 6 bases and J lost 3, with 8 bases in between. This CDR3 comprises 12 residues. In germline, CDR1 is LGHDT, CDR2 YNNKEL (reference sequence). CDR3 sequence: CASSRRYTEAFF. Written as DNA, the CDR3 is TGTGCCAGCAGTAGACGGTACACTGAAGCTTTCTTT.

The rearrangement uses TRBV10-3 and TRBJ2-2; D unresolved. With 0 bases removed from V and 6 bases from J, the gap between germline ends came to 8 bases. Per germline, CDR1 ENHRY and CDR2 SYGVKD. CDR3 length equals 14 residues. The CDR3 nucleotides read TGTGCCATCAGTGAGTCTACAGAGTCCGGGGAGCTGTTTTTT. It yields the protein CAISESTESGELFF.

The V and J genes are TRBV4-1 and TRBJ2-5, with a tentative D call TRBD2 (6 bases). Germline V gene sequence: CDR1 MGHRA, CDR2 YSYEKL. The V end lost 1 base, the J end lost 2 bases, and 17 bases lay between the germline ends. The CDR3 totals 17 residues. In nucleotides, the CDR3 is TGCGCCAGCAGCCAAGCGGAAATGCGGGGTATTCAAGAGACCCAGTACTTC. Translating gives CASSQAEMRGIQETQYF.

The J gene is TRBJ2-7, the V gene TRBV14; 9 bases fit TRBD2. The CDR3 sequence is 13 residues long. The V segment lost 4 bases and the J segment 7 bases; nucleotides outside the gene matches: 5. Germline CDR1 SGHDN, CDR2 FVKESK. The CDR3 DNA follows: TGTGCCAGCAGCCCACGGACTAGCGCAGAGCAGTACTTC. This gives the protein CASSPRTSAEQYF.

The chain combines TRBV20-1 with TRBJ1-1, with D unclear. This CDR3 has 14 residues. The germline V gene encodes CDR1 DFQATT and CDR2 SNEGSKA (reference sequence). The V and J ends lost 6 bases and 1 base respectively, with 15 bases between them. The CDR3 DNA reads as TGCAGTGCCATGGGCCTTGTGGGGAACACTGAAGCTTTCTTT. Encoded protein: CSAMGLVGNTEAFF.